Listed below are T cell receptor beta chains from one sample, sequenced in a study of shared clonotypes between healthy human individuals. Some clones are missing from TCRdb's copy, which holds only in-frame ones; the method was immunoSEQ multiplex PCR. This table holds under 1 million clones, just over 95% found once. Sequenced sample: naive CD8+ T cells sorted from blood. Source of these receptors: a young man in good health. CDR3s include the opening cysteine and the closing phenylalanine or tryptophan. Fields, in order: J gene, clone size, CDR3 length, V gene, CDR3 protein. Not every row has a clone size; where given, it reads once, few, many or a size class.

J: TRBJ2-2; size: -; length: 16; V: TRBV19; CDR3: CASSLGRTLNTGELFF
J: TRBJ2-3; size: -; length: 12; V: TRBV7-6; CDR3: CASSLVGDTQYF
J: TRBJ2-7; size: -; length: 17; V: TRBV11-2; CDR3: CASSYTGLEPSSYEQYF
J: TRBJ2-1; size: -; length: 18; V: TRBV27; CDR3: CASSLGGSGRISYNEQFF
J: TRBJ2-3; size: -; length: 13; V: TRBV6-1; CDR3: CASSDQGTDTQYF
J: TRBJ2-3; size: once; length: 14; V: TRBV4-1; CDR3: CASSQVDFTDTQYF
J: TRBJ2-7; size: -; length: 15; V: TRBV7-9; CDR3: CASSFYEYGSYEQYF
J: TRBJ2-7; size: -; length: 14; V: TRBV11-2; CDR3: CASSSRDPDYEQYF
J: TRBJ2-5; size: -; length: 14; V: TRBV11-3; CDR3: CASSPSSGKETQYF
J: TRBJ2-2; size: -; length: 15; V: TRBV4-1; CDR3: CASSPGEGPTGELFF
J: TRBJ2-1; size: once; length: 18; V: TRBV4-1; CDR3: CASSQDPVEVAAYNEQFF
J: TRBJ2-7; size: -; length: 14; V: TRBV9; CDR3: CASSVGGSRNEQYF
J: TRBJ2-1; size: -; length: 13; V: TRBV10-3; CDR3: CATRDRVVDEQFF